This paragraph covers one TCR beta chain sequence. Its specific antigen is unknown. Base qualities were left out, and no much larger clone turns up one base away. This entry is derived from a study of beta chain features in type 1 diabetes (dated by TCRdb to 2017 to 2018). Concerning the study at large: Patients and healthy donors did not differ in mean age, gender distribution, total cell number or subset yield. A total of around 100 million sorted cells were examined across all samples, and RNA yield correlated strongly with the number of cells per subset. The study compared the TCRB repertoires of sorted circulating CD4+ T cell subsets in recently diagnosed type 1 diabetes patients with those in matched healthy donors. Regulatory and stem cell-like memory subsets were isolated from only 8 patients and roughly 8 healthy donors, whereas naive and central memory subsets came from all 28 donors. Summary of the overall study and its limitations: PCR may preferentially amplify shorter templates, but because patient and control samples were amplified and corrected together, any resulting skew would affect both groups equally. Naive, central memory and regulatory TCRB repertoires appeared more similar among patients than among healthy donors. Sequencing cDNA rather than genomic DNA could over-represent highly expressing activated cells, although activation and CD3 levels did not differ between groups. A moderate but significant shortening of TCRB CDR3 length was observed in type 1 diabetes patients in all four CD4+ subsets. Fewer insertions and more nucleotide deletions at VDJ recombination sites were observed in patients with type 1 diabetes, implying thymic rearrangement abnormalities. Because the HLA sub-analyses included only small numbers of individuals, any influence of HLA type on TCRB rearrangement was left unresolved.

The CDR1 and CDR2 encoded by the germline V gene are SGDLS and YYNGEE. Inclusive of the bounding cysteine and phenylalanine, the CDR3 is 13 residues long. Left in the record is the CDR3 DNA by itself, 39 bases read in frame from the first base. A distance of 11 bases separates the germline ends of V and J, which lose 1 base and 6 bases respectively. A single peripheral blood draw of roughly 0.11 L on average was collected from each donor into heparinised tubes. Naive, central memory, regulatory and stem cell-like memory CD4+ T cells were sorted on a BD FACSAria II using a panel including CD45RO, CCR7, CD25, CD127, CD95 and CD27. All sorted populations exceeded 95% purity. PBMCs were isolated immediately by Lymphoprep density gradient centrifugation and stained directly without culture. So that batch effects would be minimized, each experiment stained and sorted samples in pairs, pairing one healthy donor with one patient.

All of the isolated RNA was reverse transcribed with the High Capacity cDNA Reverse Transcription Kit, so expressed TCRB transcripts were sequenced. Deep immunoSEQ sequencing was performed on naive, central memory and regulatory T cell samples, with an average of roughly 3.3 million total reads per sample. After sorted cells were lysed in RLT buffer, RNA was extracted with DNase-treated RNeasy Micro or Mini kits, with the choice depending on cell number. To prevent cross-contamination, each cell subset was processed individually, whereas patient and healthy donor samples were processed jointly. The immunoSEQ multiplex PCR was used to amplify TCRB sequences from cDNA, generating 87-bp fragments that spanned the CDR3 region. Amplicons were sequenced on the Illumina HiSeq platform. The paper's data handling went like this. PCR bias was computationally corrected using synthetic template baselines, reads within Hamming distance 2 were collapsed, and singletons that could not be merged were discarded. Reads were aligned against IMGT so that V, D and J genes, CDR3 length and insertions or deletions at six rearrangement sites could be assigned. Within each subset, clonotype counts were normalized to sorted cell number, after which true diversity and Gini coefficients were computed with the tcR R package. Repertoire sharing was quantified using the overlap coefficient calculated on TCRB nucleotide sequences. This immuneACCESS table, as held by TCRdb, lists in-frame sequences with V and J called but not all clones. Of the missing ones, under half trace to an unresolved V gene in checked studies; the others have no known cause. For V, J and clone size, that table is used; D and trimming come from the DNA. Across this sample there are about 180,000 clones, with approximately 8.1% seen only once. The ten largest clonotypes hold approximately 0.87% of the sample.

In this chain, TRBV9 is recombined with TRBJ2-7, with the D gene call left open. The sequence was collected from a woman in her thirties or forties with type 1 diabetes. Sequenced input: central memory CD4+ T cells from blood. The nucleotide sequence reads as follows: TGTGCCAGCAGCGTAACCTATAGTGGCGAGCAGTACTTC. This gives the protein CASSVTYSGEQYF.